Presented here are 22 T cell receptor beta chains from one specimen sequenced in a study of control samples from healthy donors and cancer patients (TCRdb year 2020). The library was obtained by the immunoSEQ multiplex PCR assay. TCRdb retrieved this table from immuneACCESS and kept in-frame rearrangements only. Not all clones are present; in checked studies, unresolved V genes account for under half, and no reason is known for the remainder. Counted in this sample were 100,000 to 150,000 clones; 90% of them appeared once. The ten largest clones take up more than 2% of the sample. Sequences were obtained from blood. These receptors were collected from a man younger than 35 in good health.

The chain has TRBV30 and TRBJ1-2, with D uncertain. Germline lookup yields CDR1 GTSNPN and CDR2 SVGIG (reference sequence). V lost 4 bases, J lost 8 bases, and 17 bases lay in between. The CDR3 is 13 amino acids. The CDR3 protein is CAWTGPGSGGYTF. CDR3 sequence (DNA): TGTGCCTGGACAGGCCCGGGGTCGGGGGGCTACACCTTC.

This chain uses TRBV7-9 with TRBJ2-7; 13 bases line up with TRBD2. CDR3 length: 16 residues. V was pared by 8 bases and J by 0 bases, with 7 bases of the junction left unmatched. The germline V gene encodes CDR1 SEHNR and CDR2 FQNEAQ (reference sequence). CDR3 sequence: CASGGTSGTSSYEQYF. The CDR3, as DNA: TGTGCCAGCGGAGGGACTAGCGGGACGAGCTCCTACGAGCAGTACTTC. Combining the CDR3 with reference TRBV7-9 and TRBJ2-7 gives the whole variable domain DTGVSQNPRHKITKRGQNVTFRCDPISEHNRLYWYRQTLGQGPEFLTYFQNEAQLEKSRLLSDRFSAERPKGSFSTLEIQRTEQGDSAMYLCASGGTSGTSSYEQYFGPGTRLTVT.

The V call is TRBV6-4, the J call TRBJ2-1; 7 bases match TRBD1. V trimming: 0 bases; J trimming: 4 bases; junction bases outside the gene matches: 3. From germline, CDR1 is MRHNA and CDR2 SNTAGT. The CDR3 consists of 15 residues. CDR3 DNA: TGTGCCAGCAGTGACTCTGGGACAGCTTACAATGAGCAGTTCTTC. Residues: CASSDSGTAYNEQFF.

This chain uses TRBV18 with TRBJ2-1; the D is unclear. The length of the CDR3 is 14 residues. Germline assignment: CDR1 KGHSH and CDR2 LQKENI. V dropped 3 bases and J dropped 6 bases, with 12 bases sitting between them. CDR3 residues: CASSPSDVINEQFF. CDR3 nucleotide sequence: TGTGCCAGCTCACCCTCGGACGTAATCAATGAGCAGTTCTTC.

The rearrangement joins TRBV2 to TRBJ1-2; the D is unclear. CDR1 is SNHLY, CDR2 FYNNEI, per germline. Trimming took off 1 base at V and 8 bases at J, with 5 bases between the two ends. The CDR3 totals 11 residues. The CDR3 region has the DNA TGTGCCAGCAGTGAAGGGAGGGGCTACACCTTC. This translates into CASSEGRGYTF.

The rearrangement joins TRBV5-1 to TRBJ1-4; 9 bases match TRBD1. This CDR3 contains 15 residues. Germline CDR1 is SGHRS and CDR2 is YFSETQ. V trimming: 0 bases; J trimming: 8 bases; junction bases outside the gene matches: 5. The CDR3, as DNA: TGCGCCAGCAGCTTGGGGGACAGGGAGGTCGAAAAACTGTTTTTT. This gives the protein CASSLGDREVEKLFF.

The chain couples TRBV11-3 to TRBJ1-1; D not resolved. Germline CDR1 and CDR2: SGHNT and YENEEA. This CDR3 is 18 amino acids long. The ends were cut back, 5 bases at V and 0 bases at J, with 22 bases in the middle. This CDR3 reads CASSAISSIGSMNTEAFF. In DNA, the CDR3 is TGTGCCAGCAGCGCGATATCGTCGATTGGGTCCATGAACACTGAAGCTTTCTTT.

The chain joins TRBV9 to TRBJ2-7; D perhaps matches TRBD2 (5 bases). With 0 bases removed from V and 3 bases from J, the gap between germline ends came to 16 bases. CDR3 length equals 16 residues. Germline assignment: CDR1 SGDLS and CDR2 YYNGEE. The CDR3 loop reads CASSVGGLAMGYEQYF. Written as DNA, the CDR3 is TGTGCCAGCAGCGTAGGTGGCCTAGCAATGGGCTACGAGCAGTACTTC.

This chain links TRBV29-1 with TRBJ2-1; 8 bases fit TRBD2. The CDR3 totals 14 residues. Germline trimming cut 5 bases from V and 7 bases from J; bases unmatched to any gene: 10. Germline V gives CDR1 SQVTM, CDR2 ANQGSEA. The CDR3 nucleotides are TGCAGCGTTAGCGGGGGCGGTTCGGGGAATGAGCAGTTCTTC. This translates into CSVSGGGSGNEQFF.

The J gene is TRBJ2-1, the V gene TRBV4-1, with TRBD1 matching 9 bases. After removal of 4 bases from V and 9 bases from J, the junction contained 10 bases not matched to a gene. Germline CDR1 MGHRA, CDR2 YSYEKL. The CDR3 covers 15 residues. CDR3 loop: CASSLGDRERGEQFF. The CDR3, as DNA: TGCGCCAGCAGCCTAGGGGACAGGGAGAGAGGTGAGCAGTTCTTC.

The gene calls are TRBV5-5 and TRBJ1-1, with TRBD1 matching 8 bases. Trimming at V came to 1 base and at J to 4 bases, leaving 6 bases not matched to a gene. CDR3 length: 15 residues. Germline V lookup: CDR1 SGHKS, CDR2 YYEKEE (reference sequence). The CDR3: CASSLHRGGITEAFF. In DNA, the CDR3 is TGTGCCAGCAGCTTGCACAGGGGGGGGATCACTGAAGCTTTCTTT.

The rearrangement joins TRBV29-1 to TRBJ1-3; possible D gene TRBD1, 5 bases. V was trimmed by 7 bases and J by 4 bases, leaving 17 bases between them. The CDR3 contains 14 residues. Germline V gene sequence: CDR1 SQVTM, CDR2 ANQGSEA. The CDR3: CSALGQGKGNTIYF. DNA for the CDR3: TGCAGCGCCCTCGGGCAGGGCAAGGGAAACACCATATATTTT.

This chain joins TRBV15 and TRBJ2-3; D ambiguous. The CDR3 is 16 residues long. Trimming left V 1 base short and J 0 bases short, with 11 bases between. The germline gives CDR1 LNHNV, CDR2 YYDKDF (reference sequence). CDR3 sequence: CATSRVLAGSTDTQYF. The DNA for the CDR3 is TGTGCCACCAGCAGAGTTTTGGCAGGTAGCACAGATACGCAGTATTTT.

The V and J genes are TRBV7-3 and TRBJ2-1; D gene uncertain. The germline V gene encodes CDR1 SGHTA and CDR2 FQGTGA. The CDR3 spans 17 residues. Trimming shortened V by 0 bases and J by 0 bases, and 12 bases separated the two germline ends. The CDR3 sequence: CASSLTQRPSSYNEQFF. The CDR3 bases are TGTGCCAGCAGCTTAACGCAGAGACCGAGCTCCTACAATGAGCAGTTCTTC.

The J gene is TRBJ2-3, the V gene TRBV12-3 or TRBV12-4; tentatively, D is TRBD1 or TRBD2 (5 bases each). The CDR3 totals 11 residues. V shed 3 bases and J shed 12 bases, with 10 bases lying between them. The CDR3 is CASSLGTPQYF. DNA for the CDR3: TGTGCCAGCAGTTTGGGGACCCCCCAGTATTTT.

This rearrangement joins TRBV18 to TRBJ1-1, with D uncertain. The CDR3 contains 15 residues. Germline CDR1 KGHSH, CDR2 LQKENI. V was clipped by 0 bases and J by 1 base, with 9 bases between them. The CDR3 loop reads CASSPPARKNTEAFF. CDR3 in DNA: TGTGCCAGCTCACCACCGGCGAGAAAGAACACTGAAGCTTTCTTT.

CDR3 in DNA: TGTGCCAGCAGCCAAGGACTAGCGGGAGAGCAGTACGTC. Translation gives CASSQGLAGEQYV. The rearrangement links TRBV7-2 to TRBJ2-7, with 12 bases fitting TRBD2. The CDR3 contains 13 residues. With 5 bases clipped from V and 7 bases from J, the junction kept 3 bases outside the gene matches. CDR1 and CDR2 (germline): SGHTA, FQGNSA.

The rearrangement joins TRBV19 to TRBJ1-5, with D possibly being TRBD1 (6 bases). The germline gives CDR1 LNHDA, CDR2 SQIVND (reference sequence). Deletions cut 0 bases from V and 0 bases from J, with 18 bases between. This CDR3 is 19 amino acids long. CDR3 in amino acids: CASSIDRDTGRYSNQPQHF. Here the CDR3 DNA reads TGTGCCAGTAGTATAGATCGGGACACGGGACGGTATAGCAATCAGCCCCAGCATTTT. Combining the CDR3 with reference TRBV19 and TRBJ1-5 gives the whole variable domain DGGITQSPKYLFRKEGQNVTLSCEQNLNHDAMYWYRQDPGQGLRLIYYSQIVNDFQKGDIAEGYSVSREKKESFPLTVTSAQKNPTAFYLCASSIDRDTGRYSNQPQHFGDGTRLSIL.

The chain is built from TRBV11-3 and TRBJ2-1, with TRBD2 matching over 14 bases. The CDR3 length is 18 residues. Germline CDR1 and CDR2: SGHNT and YENEEA. Unmatched junction bases numbered 7, after V lost 0 bases and J lost 6 bases. The CDR3 protein is CASSLEGLAGVGRNEQFF. The CDR3, as DNA: TGTGCCAGCAGCTTAGAGGGACTAGCGGGAGTGGGGCGCAATGAGCAGTTCTTC.

This rearrangement joins TRBV5-4 to TRBJ2-3; 7 bases map to TRBD2. With 0 bases clipped from V and 8 bases from J, the junction kept 3 bases outside the gene matches. Germline-derived CDR1 and CDR2 are SGHNT and YYREEE (reference sequence). The length of the CDR3 is 13 residues. This chain's CDR3 is CASSLGGGGTQYF. The DNA of the CDR3 is TGTGCCAGCAGCTTGGGCGGGGGAGGTACGCAGTATTTT. Looking up the rest from reference TRBV5-4 and TRBJ2-3 gives the full variable domain: ETGVTQSPTHLIKTRGQQVTLRCSSQSGHNTVSWYQQALGQGPQFIFQYYREEENGRGNFPPRFSGLQFPNYSSELNVNALELDDSALYLCASSLGGGGTQYFGPGTRLTVL.

The chain combines TRBV6-4 with TRBJ2-1, with D possibly being TRBD1 or TRBD2 (6 bases each). The V and J ends lost 3 bases and 8 bases respectively, with 17 bases between them. This CDR3 is built from 15 residues. Germline CDR1 and CDR2: MRHNA and SNTAGT. The CDR3 region is CASSESGGGKDEQFF. The DNA of the CDR3 is TGTGCCAGCAGTGAAAGCGGAGGGGGGAAGGATGAGCAGTTCTTC.

J is TRBJ2-5 and V is TRBV27; TRBD1 is a possible D gene (5 bases). Germline lookup yields CDR1 MNHEY and CDR2 SMNVEV (reference sequence). This CDR3 is built from 15 residues. V lost 0 bases, J lost 1 base, and 9 bases lay in between. This CDR3 reads CASSLSRQSQETQYF. The CDR3 nucleotides read TGTGCCAGCAGTTTATCCAGACAGTCCCAAGAGACCCAGTACTTC.